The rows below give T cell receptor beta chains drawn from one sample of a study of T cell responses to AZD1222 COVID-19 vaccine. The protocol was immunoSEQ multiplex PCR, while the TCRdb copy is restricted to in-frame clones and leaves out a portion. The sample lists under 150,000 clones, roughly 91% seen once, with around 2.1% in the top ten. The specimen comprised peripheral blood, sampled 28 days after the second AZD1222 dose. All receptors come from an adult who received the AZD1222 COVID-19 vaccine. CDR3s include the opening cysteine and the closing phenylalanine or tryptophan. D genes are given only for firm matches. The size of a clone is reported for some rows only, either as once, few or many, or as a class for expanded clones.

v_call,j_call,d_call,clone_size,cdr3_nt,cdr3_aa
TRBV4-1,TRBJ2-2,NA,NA,TGCGCCAGCAGCCAAGCGGGACTGAACACCGGGGAGCTGTTTTTT,CASSQAGLNTGELFF
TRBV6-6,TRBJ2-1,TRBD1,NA,TGTGCCACCGGGGGACAGGTTTACAATGAGCAGTTCTTC,CATGGQVYNEQFF
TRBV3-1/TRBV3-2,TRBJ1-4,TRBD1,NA,TGTGCCAGCAGCTCATACAGGGGGCATGAAAAACTGTTTTTT,CASSSYRGHEKLFF
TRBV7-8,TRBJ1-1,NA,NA,TGTGCCAGCAGCCCAAGGGGGGGCTTGAACACTGAAGCTTTCTTT,CASSPRGGLNTEAFF
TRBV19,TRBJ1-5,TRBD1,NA,TGTGCCAGTAGTATATACGGACAGGGCACCAATCAGCCCCAGCATTTT,CASSIYGQGTNQPQHF
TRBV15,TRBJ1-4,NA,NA,TGTGCCACCGTTCTTGGGGGATCTAATGAAAAACTGTTTTTT,CATVLGGSNEKLFF
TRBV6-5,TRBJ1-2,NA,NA,TGTGCCAGCAGTTACTCGAAGGGGAAGAAGGAGGGCTACACCTTC,CASSYSKGKKEGYTF
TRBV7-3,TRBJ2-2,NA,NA,TGTGCCAGCAGCCCTGGCACCGGGGAGCTGTTTTTT,CASSPGTGELFF
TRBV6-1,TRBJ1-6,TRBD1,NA,TGTGCCAGCAGTGAAGGGACAGGGGGTAATTCACCCCTCCACTTT,CASSEGTGGNSPLHF
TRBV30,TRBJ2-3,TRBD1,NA,TGTGCCTGGGAGGGGGCGGATACGCAGTATTTT,CAWEGADTQYF
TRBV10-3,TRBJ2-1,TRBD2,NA,TGTGCCATCTCTAGCGGGGGGGCCGTCGGTAATGAGCAGTTCTTC,CAISSGGAVGNEQFF
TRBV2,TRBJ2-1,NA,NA,TGTGCCAGCACCTGGGAATTAGGGCGGAATGAGCAGTTCTTC,CASTWELGRNEQFF
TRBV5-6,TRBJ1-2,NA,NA,TGTGCCAGCAGCTTGCCGTTGGGAGGCCAGAGGTATGGCTACACCTTC,CASSLPLGGQRYGYTF
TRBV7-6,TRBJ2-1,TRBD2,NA,TGTGCCAGCAGCTTAGGGACTAGCGGGAGATGGAATGAGCAGTTCTTC,CASSLGTSGRWNEQFF
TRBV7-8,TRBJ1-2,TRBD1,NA,TGTGCCAGCAGCCCGGGACAGGGGCTTGGCTACACCTTC,CASSPGQGLGYTF
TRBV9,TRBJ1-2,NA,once,TGTGCCAGCGGGAACCCCGGACAGCGCTATGGCTACACCTTC,CASGNPGQRYGYTF
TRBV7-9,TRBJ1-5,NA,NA,TGTGCCAGCAGCTTAGCGGCTGGGCTGAGCAATCAGCCCCAGCATTTT,CASSLAAGLSNQPQHF
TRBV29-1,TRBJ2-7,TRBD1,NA,TGCAGCGTTGAAAGGGACAGGGCTTCCGAGCAGTACTTC,CSVERDRASEQYF
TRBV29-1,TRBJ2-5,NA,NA,TGCAGCGTTCTGAGGGGCGGAGCACAAGAGACCCAGTACTTC,CSVLRGGAQETQYF
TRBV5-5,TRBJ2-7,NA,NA,TGTGCCAGCAGCTGGGGGGCCGCCTACGAGCAGTACTTC,CASSWGAAYEQYF
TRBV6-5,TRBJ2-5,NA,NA,TGTGCCAGCAGTTACTCAGGGGTATTGTCAGAGACCCAGTACTTC,CASSYSGVLSETQYF
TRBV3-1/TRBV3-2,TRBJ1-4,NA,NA,TGTGCCAGCAGCCATGGGCAGAAAAAACTGTTTTTT,CASSHGQKKLFF
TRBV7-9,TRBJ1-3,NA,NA,TGTGCCAGCAGCTTTCCCGCTGGAAACACCATATATTTT,CASSFPAGNTIYF
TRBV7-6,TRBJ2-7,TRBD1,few,TGTGCCAGCAGCTTATCGACAGGGATCTACGCGGAGCAGTACTTC,CASSLSTGIYAEQYF